The clone carrying this TCR beta chain was seen many times. As yet, its antigen is unknown. The data derive from a study of blood T cells in healthy people across ages. Study findings and constraints: PBMC samples, being unsorted, prevented any conclusive comparison of naive and antigen-experienced cells. Among long-lived donors, naive CD4+ cells were more numerous and diversity higher than in aged donors.

This CDR3 region has 13 residues. Germline CDR1 and CDR2: MNHNY and SVGAGI (reference sequence). The V gene end was trimmed by 4 bases and the J gene end by 6 bases; junction bases not matched to a gene: 3. Then a second PCR, running about 6 to 12 cycles, was carried out with a sample-barcoded 5' primer and a J-beta primer mix. TCRdb re-called the 5' RACE reads with MiXCR, one entry per CDR3 protein. Among about 650,000 distinct CDR3 sequences listed, about 30% were seen once. Each donor gave 9 to 10 milliliters of peripheral blood. PBMCs, at least 6 million per sample, were isolated. The receptor comes from a woman of 80 years or more in good health. The sequenced sample was blood. The J gene is TRBJ2-1, the V gene TRBV6-6; 7 positions match TRBD1. CDR3 DNA sequence: TGTGCCAGCAGTTTACAGGGGCCCAATGAGCAGTTCTTC. This codes for CASSLQGPNEQFF.